This TCR beta chain was recovered during a study of Ad26.COV2.S vaccination and SARS-CoV-2 variants. The wider study: Intramuscularly, Ad26.COV2.S was given either once or twice, 56 days apart.

Points on this clone: Its target is not known.

Treatment here: 15 to 20 received Ad26.COV2.S at low or high dose, single or two shots; 5 received placebo; per-sample allocation not given. Collection of the samples took place on day 63 after the first injection of vaccine or placebo. Assay: immunoSEQ multiplex PCR; the TCRdb copy retains only in-frame clones and omits some. The sample holds hundreds of thousands of clones, roughly nine tenths seen once. Notes on the study in general: Total T cell responses were possibly underestimated by TCR breadth and depth analyses.

The TCR was taken from a person aged 18-65 years who received the Ad26.COV2.S COVID-19 vaccine or a placebo. The material sequenced was peripheral blood, taken in a trial of Ad26.COV2.S vaccine versus placebo.

The CDR3 DNA is TGCAGCGTTTTTTTGGGGGAGACCCAGTACTTC. Translating it yields CSVFLGETQYF. The chain is built from TRBV29-1 and TRBJ2-5, with no clear D. The V gene lost 5 bases and the J gene lost 5 bases, with 9 bases spanning the gap. Germline values: CDR1 SQVTM, CDR2 ANQGSEA. The CDR3 totals 11 residues. Combining the CDR3 with reference TRBV29-1 and TRBJ2-5 gives the whole variable domain SAVISQKPSRDICQRGTSLTIQCQVDSQVTMMFWYRQQPGQSLTLIATANQGSEATYESGFVIDKFPISRPNLTFSTLTVSNMSPEDSSIYLCSVFLGETQYFGPGTRLLVL.